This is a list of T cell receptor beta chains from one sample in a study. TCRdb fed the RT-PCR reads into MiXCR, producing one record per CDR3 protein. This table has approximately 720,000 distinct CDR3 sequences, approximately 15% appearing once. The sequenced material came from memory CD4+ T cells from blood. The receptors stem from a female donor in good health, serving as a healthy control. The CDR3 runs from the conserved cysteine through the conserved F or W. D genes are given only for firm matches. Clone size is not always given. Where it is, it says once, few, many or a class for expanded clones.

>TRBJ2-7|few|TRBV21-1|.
CASSKVGRAGGEQYF
TGTGCCAGCAGCAAAGTTGGGCGTGCGGGGGGAGAGCAGTACTTC
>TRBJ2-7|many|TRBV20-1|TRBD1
CSAGQGAYEQYF
TGCAGCGCCGGACAGGGGGCCTACGAGCAGTACTTC
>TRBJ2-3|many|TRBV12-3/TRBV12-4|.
CASAGGYRTTDTQYF
TGTGCCAGCGCTGGGGGCTACCGAACGACAGATACGCAGTATTTT
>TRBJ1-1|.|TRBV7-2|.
CASGRQALNTEAFF
TGTGCCAGCGGGAGACAGGCGTTGAACACTGAAGCTTTCTTT
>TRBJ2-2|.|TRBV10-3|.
CAISRAQGIDTGELFF
TGTGCCATCAGCCGGGCGCAGGGAATAGACACCGGGGAGCTGTTTTTT
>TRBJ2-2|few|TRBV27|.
CASSARQGYNTGELFF
TGTGCCAGCAGTGCAAGGCAGGGCTATAACACCGGGGAGCTGTTTTTT
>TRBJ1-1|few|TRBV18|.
CASSQTAQGSEAFF
TGTGCCAGCTCACAAACTGCACAGGGCTCTGAAGCTTTCTTT
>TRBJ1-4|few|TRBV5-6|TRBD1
CASSTSGDRGNEKLFF
TGTGCCAGCAGCACATCCGGGGACAGGGGGAATGAAAAACTGTTTTTT
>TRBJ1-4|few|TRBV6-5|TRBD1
CASSYFPGQGREKLFF
TGTGCCAGCAGTTATTTCCCGGGACAGGGGCGAGAAAAACTGTTTTTT
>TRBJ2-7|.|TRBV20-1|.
CSATGLLSYEQYF
TGCAGTGCTACCGGACTCCTTTCCTACGAGCAGTACTTC
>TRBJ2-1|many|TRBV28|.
CASSLPQNEQFF
TGTGCCAGCAGTTTACCCCAGAATGAGCAGTTCTTC
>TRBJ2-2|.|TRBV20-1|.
CSAHRGTDTGELFF
TGCAGTGCTCACCGGGGGACCGACACCGGGGAGCTGTTTTTT
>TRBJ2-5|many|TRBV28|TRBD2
CASSGTSGTIETQYF
TGTGCCAGCAGTGGAACTAGCGGGACGATTGAGACCCAGTACTTC
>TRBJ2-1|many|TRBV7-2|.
CASSLGGDSYNEQFF
TGTGCCAGCAGCTTGGGAGGTGACTCCTACAATGAGCAGTTCTTC
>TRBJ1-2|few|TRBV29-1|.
CSVEDRRVGYGYTF
TGCAGCGTTGAAGACCGGAGGGTTGGCTATGGCTACACCTTC
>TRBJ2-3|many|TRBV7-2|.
CASSLGVVGTDTQYF
TGTGCCAGCAGCTTGGGAGTTGTCGGTACAGATACGCAGTATTTT
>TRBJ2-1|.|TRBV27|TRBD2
CASSRAGRHNEQFF
TGTGCCAGCAGTCGAGCGGGACGACACAATGAGCAGTTCTTC
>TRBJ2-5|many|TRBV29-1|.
CSVGGITEKTQYF
TGCAGCGTTGGGGGGATCACCGAGAAGACCCAGTACTTC
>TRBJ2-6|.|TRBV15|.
CATSGTGANVLTF
TGTGCCACCAGCGGGACTGGGGCCAACGTCCTGACTTTC
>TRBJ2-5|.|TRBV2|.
CASSGSEETQYF
TGTGCCAGCAGTGGGTCGGAAGAGACCCAGTACTTC
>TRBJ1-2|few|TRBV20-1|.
CSAFFNYGYTF
TGCAGTGCTTTTTTTAACTATGGCTACACCTTC
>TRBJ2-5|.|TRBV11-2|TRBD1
CASSTSTGGMETQYF
TGTGCCAGCAGCACCTCGACAGGGGGCATGGAGACCCAGTACTTC
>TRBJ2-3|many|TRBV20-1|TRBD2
CSASSGGGPDTQYF
TGCAGTGCTAGTAGCGGGGGGGGGCCAGATACGCAGTATTTT
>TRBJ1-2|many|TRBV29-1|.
CSVVLQGHYGYTF
TGCAGCGTTGTGTTGCAGGGACACTATGGCTACACCTTC
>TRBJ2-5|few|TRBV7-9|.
CASSPGYETQYF
TGTGCCAGCAGCCCTGGTTATGAGACCCAGTACTTC
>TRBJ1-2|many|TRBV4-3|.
CASSQDNGMGCTF
TGCGCCAGCAGCCAAGATAATGGGATGGGGTGCACCTTC
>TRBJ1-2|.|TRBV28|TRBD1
CASTEGGEGFYGYTF
TGTGCCAGCACCGAAGGGGGCGAGGGTTTCTATGGCTACACCTTC
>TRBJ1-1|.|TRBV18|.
CASSPDNSRHQAFF
TGTGCCAGCTCACCAGACAATTCACGGCACCAAGCTTTCTTT
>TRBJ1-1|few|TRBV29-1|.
CSGWEGSGTEAFF
TGCAGCGGCTGGGAGGGCTCGGGGACTGAAGCTTTCTTT